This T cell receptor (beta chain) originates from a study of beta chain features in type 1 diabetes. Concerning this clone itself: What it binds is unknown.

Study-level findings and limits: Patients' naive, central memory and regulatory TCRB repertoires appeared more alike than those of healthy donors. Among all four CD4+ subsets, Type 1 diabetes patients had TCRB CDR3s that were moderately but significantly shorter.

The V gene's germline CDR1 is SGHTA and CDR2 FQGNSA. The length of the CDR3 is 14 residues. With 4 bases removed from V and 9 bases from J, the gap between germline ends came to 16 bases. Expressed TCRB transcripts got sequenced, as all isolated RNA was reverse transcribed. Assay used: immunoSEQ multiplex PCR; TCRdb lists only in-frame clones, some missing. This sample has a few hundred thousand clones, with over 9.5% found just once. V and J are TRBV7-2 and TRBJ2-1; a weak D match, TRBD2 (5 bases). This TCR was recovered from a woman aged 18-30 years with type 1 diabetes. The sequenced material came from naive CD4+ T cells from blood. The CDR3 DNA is TGTGCCAGCAGCTCCGTACTAGAGCTGGGTGAGCAGTTCTTC. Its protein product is CASSSVLELGEQFF.